This TCR beta chain was identified during a study of blood T cell repertoires in COVID-19. Whole-study context: The United States, Italy and Spain provided the acute and convalescent COVID-19 samples.

V dropped 2 bases and J dropped 4 bases, with 11 bases sitting between them. Germline loops: CDR1 KGHSH, CDR2 LQKENI. This CDR3 is built from 14 residues. As originally analysed: Amplification from reference gene primers served as the basis for estimated nucleated cell counts. Assay used: immunoSEQ multiplex PCR; TCRdb lists only in-frame clones, some missing. D and trimming come from the DNA, and the V and J calls and clone size come from that table. The profile covers about 77,000 clones, with more than 80% appearing a single time and under 5% taken by the ten largest. This clonotype originated in a woman aged 70-85 years with acute or convalescent COVID-19. The gene calls are TRBV18 and TRBJ1-2, with D perhaps TRBD1 (5 bases). Source material: peripheral blood. For the CDR3, the DNA is TGTGCCAGCTCACCAACGGGGGAGGGCTATGGCTACACCTTC. This encodes CASSPTGEGYGYTF.